The 27 T cell receptor beta chains given below trace back to one sample, sequenced in a study of identical twins. TCRdb used MiXCR to reprocess the 5' RACE reads, holding one entry per CDR3 protein. The sample holds hundreds of thousands of distinct CDR3 sequences, around 20% seen once. The data also belong to a second study, concerning T cells expressing NK-cell markers.

Sample: PBMCs. The receptors were gathered from a woman in her late teens or twenties in good health.

This clonotype has a handful of counts. The chain joins TRBV7-9 to TRBJ1-4; D is uncertain. The V gene's germline CDR1 is SEHNR and CDR2 FQNEAQ (reference sequence). Trimming pared 4 bases from V and 4 bases from J, leaving 10 bases between. The CDR3 has 14 amino acids. CDR3: CASSSRQHNEKLFF. In nucleotides, the CDR3 is TGTGCCAGCAGCTCCCGACAACATAATGAAAAACTGTTTTTT.

In regard to this clonotype: This may stem from a read error, because a much larger clone lies one nucleotide away. The chain uses TRBV7-6 and TRBJ2-1; D not resolved. There are 18 residues in the CDR3. CDR1 and CDR2 from the germline V gene are SGHVS and FNYEAQ. This CDR3 is CASSLDSQAADSYNDQFF. The CDR3 DNA follows: TGTGCCAGCAGCTTAGATTCACAAGCTGCTGATTCCTACAATGATCAGTTCTTC.

This clonotype showed up just a few times. The CDR3 sequence is CAISDRSGGYTF. CDR3 sequence (DNA): TGTGCCATCAGTGACAGGTCGGGAGGCTACACCTTC. This chain connects TRBV10-3 to TRBJ1-2; no definite D call. Trimming took 3 bases from V and 8 from J, leaving 10 bases between them. Germline V gene sequence: CDR1 ENHRY, CDR2 SYGVKD. The CDR3 is made up of 12 amino acids.

V usage is TRBV6-1 and J usage is TRBJ1-1; no firm D call. The CDR3 has 13 amino acids. V lost 3 bases and J 4 bases, leaving 9 bases between the germline ends. CDR1 and CDR2 (germline): MNHNS, SASEGT. The CDR3 sequence: CASSEAVGTEAFF. CDR3 nucleotide sequence: TGTGCCAGCAGTGAGGCCGTAGGCACTGAAGCTTTCTTT.

In this sample, this clonotype turned up a few times. The chain links TRBV20-1 to TRBJ2-1; 9 nucleotides align to TRBD1. Germline CDR1 is DFQATT and CDR2 is SNEGSKA (reference sequence). J gave up 4 bases and V 6 bases, and 7 bases lay outside the gene matches. This CDR3 contains 14 residues. CDR3: CSALDRGFYNEQFF. The CDR3 nucleotides are TGCAGTGCCCTTGACAGGGGGTTTTACAATGAGCAGTTCTTC.

This clonotype was found once. The chain combines TRBV7-8 with TRBJ2-7, with 9 bases aligning to TRBD1. The CDR3 is 15 amino acids. CDR1 and CDR2 (germline): SGHVS, FQNEAQ. The V segment lost 5 bases and the J segment 4 bases; nucleotides outside the gene matches: 9. As DNA, the CDR3 is TGTGCCAGCAGCGACACCGGGACAGGGTGGTACGAGCAGTACTTC. Protein product: CASSDTGTGWYEQYF.

The chain joins TRBV29-1 to TRBJ2-7; a weak D match, TRBD1 (6 bases). Trimming removed 5 bases at V and 3 bases at J, with 14 bases between. The CDR3 loop spans 13 amino acids. Germline V lookup: CDR1 SQVTM, CDR2 ANQGSEA. Written as DNA, the CDR3 is TGCAGCGTTTTCGAGACAGGATTCTACGAGCAGTACTTC. It specifies CSVFETGFYEQYF.

In its sample, this clonotype was seen a few times. The rearrangement links TRBV20-1 to TRBJ2-1, with 7 bases fitting TRBD2. In germline, CDR1 is DFQATT, CDR2 SNEGSKA (reference sequence). The CDR3 is 15 amino acids. V lost 8 bases, J lost 0 bases, and 10 bases stayed unmatched. The CDR3 DNA reads TGCAGTCCAAGATGCGGGACTACCTCCTACAATGAGCAGTTCTTC. This encodes CSPRCGTTSYNEQFF.

This clonotype showed up many times. The V gene is TRBV12-3 or TRBV12-4, the J gene TRBJ2-7, with 8 bases identical to TRBD2. V lost 6 bases, J lost 4 bases, and 8 bases stayed unmatched. The CDR3 totals 14 residues. CDR3 region: CASSPGTSWYEQYF. The CDR3, as DNA: TGTGCCAGCAGCCCCGGGACTAGTTGGTACGAGCAGTACTTC.

A few counts support this clonotype. The V call is TRBV12-3 or TRBV12-4, the J call TRBJ2-1; TRBD1 matches 7 bases. After removal of 7 bases from V and 7 bases from J, the junction contained 4 bases not matched to a gene. This CDR3 is 12 amino acids long. The CDR3, as DNA: TGTGCCAGCAAAGGGACAGTAAATGAGCAGTTCTTC. Amino acids: CASKGTVNEQFF.

V usage is TRBV5-1 and J usage is TRBJ2-3; 9 nucleotides line up with TRBD2. The V segment lost 1 base and the J segment 5 bases; nucleotides outside the gene matches: 11. This CDR3 is built from 17 residues. Germline assignment: CDR1 SGHRS and CDR2 YFSETQ. This chain's CDR3 is CASSLYGAGGPGDTQYF. In nucleotides, the CDR3 is TGCGCCAGCAGCTTGTATGGGGCGGGGGGGCCCGGAGATACGCAGTATTTT.

This clonotype was found many times. V usage is TRBV5-6 and J usage is TRBJ1-3, with D possibly TRBD1 on 6 matching bases. The V gene's germline CDR1 is SGHDT and CDR2 YYEEEE. Trimming pared 3 bases from V and 2 bases from J, leaving 12 bases between. The CDR3 totals 15 residues. CDR3 DNA: TGTGCCAGCAGCTCAATACAGGGAGCTGGAAACACCATATATTTT. Its translation is CASSSIQGAGNTIYF.

The sample holds one count of this clonotype. The chain combines TRBV7-2 with TRBJ2-1, with 7 bases fitting TRBD2. The germline V gene has CDR1 SGHTA and CDR2 FQGNSA. The junction had 5 bases not matched to a gene; V was cut back by 1 base and J by 2 bases. The CDR3 covers 16 residues. In DNA form, the CDR3 reads TGTGCCAGCAGCTTAGACAGCGGGACGGCCTACAATGAGCAGTTCTTC. Its protein product is CASSLDSGTAYNEQFF. Full variable domain (missing parts from reference TRBV7-2 and TRBJ2-1): GAGVSQSPSNKVTEKGKDVELRCDPISGHTALYWYRQSLGQGLEFLIYFQGNSAPDKSGLPSDRFSAERTGGSVSTLTIQRTQQEDSAVYLCASSLDSGTAYNEQFFGPGTRLTVL.

Concerning this clonotype: This may be a read error, as it is one base from a much larger clone. The V call is TRBV29-1, the J call TRBJ2-1, with TRBD2 matching over 10 bases. The CDR3 is 15 amino acids. With 3 bases clipped from V and 0 bases from J, the junction kept 2 bases outside the gene matches. Germline V lookup: CDR1 SQVTM, CDR2 ANQGSEA. The CDR3 DNA follows: TGCAGCGTTGACGGACTAGCGGCCTCCTACAATGAGCAGTTCTTC. Amino acids: CSVDGLAASYNEQFF.

This chain uses TRBV29-1 with TRBJ2-1; D unresolved. In germline, CDR1 is SQVTM, CDR2 ANQGSEA. The V and J ends lost 5 bases and 4 bases respectively, with 9 bases between them. CDR3 length: 12 amino acids. The CDR3 DNA sequence: TGCAGCGTTCTGGCAAATTACAATGAGCAGTTCTTC. Its translation: CSVLANYNEQFF.

This clonotype occurred a few times. J is TRBJ2-5 and V is TRBV20-1; D unresolved. CDR1 DFQATT and CDR2 SNEGSKA come from the germline V gene (reference sequence). The CDR3 consists of 13 residues. V was clipped by 6 bases and J by 1 base, with 12 bases between them. This CDR3 is CSAAVTGQETQYF. CDR3 coding DNA: TGCAGTGCCGCGGTAACGGGCCAAGAGACCCAGTACTTC.

This clonotype was detected many times. The V call is TRBV20-1, the J call TRBJ2-7; 7 nucleotides match TRBD2. The V gene's germline CDR1 is DFQATT and CDR2 SNEGSKA (reference sequence). V dropped 0 bases and J dropped 1; count of bases not matched to a gene: 3. CDR3 length equals 14 residues. For the CDR3, the DNA is TGCAGTGCTAGAGATCCTAGCGGATCCTACGAGCAGTACTTC. It encodes CSARDPSGSYEQYF.

The J gene is TRBJ1-5, the V gene TRBV20-1; D not certain. This CDR3 is built from 13 residues. Trimming pared 4 bases from V and 6 bases from J, leaving 13 bases between. Germline V gene lookup returns CDR1 DFQATT and CDR2 SNEGSKA (reference sequence). CDR3 bases: TGCAGTGCTACCGACCTTATTCCTCAGCCCCAGCATTTT. This codes for CSATDLIPQPQHF.

The chain links TRBV5-6 to TRBJ2-5, with 9 bases matching TRBD2. Germline lookup yields CDR1 SGHDT and CDR2 YYEEEE. This CDR3 has 15 amino acids. With 1 base clipped from V and 4 bases from J, the junction kept 5 bases outside the gene matches. The CDR3 sequence is CASSLRRGGRETQYF. For the CDR3, the DNA is TGTGCCAGCAGCTTGCGGCGGGGGGGCCGAGAGACCCAGTACTTC. Full variable domain (outside the CDR3, taken from reference TRBV5-6 and TRBJ2-5): DAGVTQSPTHLIKTRGQQVTLRCSPKSGHDTVSWYQQALGQGPQFIFQYYEEEERQRGNFPDRFSGHQFPNYSSELNVNALLLGDSALYLCASSLRRGGRETQYFGPGTRLLVL.

This clonotype turned up a few times. V is TRBV29-1 and J is TRBJ2-1; D is perhaps TRBD1 (6 bases). From germline, CDR1 is SQVTM and CDR2 ANQGSEA. This CDR3 is built from 12 residues. Trimming removed 5 bases at V and 4 bases at J, with 9 bases between. DNA for the CDR3: TGCAGCGTTCAACAGGGATACAATGAGCAGTTCTTC. It yields the protein CSVQQGYNEQFF.

This clonotype appeared a few times. V gene TRBV27 combines with J gene TRBJ2-1; 9 positions match TRBD2. Germline V CDR1 and CDR2: MNHEY, SMNVEV (reference sequence). J lost 8 bases, V lost 4 bases, and 9 bases had no gene match. This CDR3 spans 15 amino acids. The chain's CDR3 is CASSWFAGGLDEQFF. The CDR3 nucleotides read TGTGCCAGCAGTTGGTTTGCGGGGGGGCTGGATGAGCAGTTCTTC.

This chain connects TRBV20-1 to TRBJ2-2, with D perhaps TRBD2 (6 bases). Germline V gene sequence: CDR1 DFQATT, CDR2 SNEGSKA (reference sequence). V was cut by 4 bases and J by 1 base, with 10 bases left in between. The CDR3 loop spans 14 amino acids. CDR3 in DNA: TGCAGTGCTATGGTAGCGGAGAACACCGGGGAGCTGTTTTTT. Translation: CSAMVAENTGELFF.

A few counts support this clonotype. V is TRBV6-1 and J is TRBJ2-3; perhaps TRBD2 as D (6 bases). The germline gives CDR1 MNHNS, CDR2 SASEGT. V was shortened by 5 bases and J by 2 bases, with 14 bases between the two germline ends. The CDR3 consists of 15 residues. Here the CDR3 DNA reads TGTGCCAGCAGTCCCCGGGGGATCAACACAGATACGCAGTATTTT. Translated: CASSPRGINTDTQYF.

This clonotype showed up just a few times. This rearrangement joins TRBV15 to TRBJ2-1; D remains unclear. Germline CDR1 is LNHNV and CDR2 is YYDKDF (reference sequence). This CDR3 contains 12 residues. CDR3 residues: CSTINIRNEQFF. CDR3 coding DNA: TGTTCGACGATTAACATTCGCAATGAGCAGTTCTTC. The complete variable domain, with remaining parts taken from reference TRBV15 and TRBJ2-1, reads DAMVIQNPRYQVTQFGKPVTLSCSQTLNHNVMYWYQQKSSQAPKLLFHYYDKDFNNEADTPDNFQSRRPNTSFCFLDIRSPGLGDTAMYLCSTINIRNEQFFGPGTRLTVL.

This clonotype was counted ten times or more. The V gene is TRBV20-1, the J gene TRBJ2-3; no definite D call. Trimming cost V 2 bases and J 4 bases, with 10 bases left between them. Germline assignment: CDR1 DFQATT and CDR2 SNEGSKA (reference sequence). The CDR3 loop spans 13 amino acids. CDR3 sequence reads: CSARTPRSDTQYF. CDR3 nucleotides: TGCAGTGCTAGAACACCCAGATCAGATACGCAGTATTTT.

The chain employs TRBV5-6 and TRBJ1-5; D gene uncertain. Germline CDR1 is SGHDT and CDR2 is YYEEEE. V shed 0 bases and J shed 9 bases, with 13 bases lying between them. The CDR3 has 14 amino acids. The CDR3 nucleotides are TGTGCCAGCAGCTTGGGGTCAATCCGTACGCCCCAGCATTTT. It codes for CASSLGSIRTPQHF.

The genes are TRBV9 and TRBJ2-5, with a weak D call TRBD2 (6 bases). Per the germline V gene, CDR1 is SGDLS and CDR2 is YYNGEE. This CDR3 is 14 amino acids long. The germline V and J ends were trimmed by 3 bases and 3 bases, with 12 bases remaining between them. The CDR3 protein is CASSEQGGEETQYF. CDR3 in DNA: TGTGCCAGCAGCGAGCAAGGAGGGGAAGAGACCCAGTACTTC.